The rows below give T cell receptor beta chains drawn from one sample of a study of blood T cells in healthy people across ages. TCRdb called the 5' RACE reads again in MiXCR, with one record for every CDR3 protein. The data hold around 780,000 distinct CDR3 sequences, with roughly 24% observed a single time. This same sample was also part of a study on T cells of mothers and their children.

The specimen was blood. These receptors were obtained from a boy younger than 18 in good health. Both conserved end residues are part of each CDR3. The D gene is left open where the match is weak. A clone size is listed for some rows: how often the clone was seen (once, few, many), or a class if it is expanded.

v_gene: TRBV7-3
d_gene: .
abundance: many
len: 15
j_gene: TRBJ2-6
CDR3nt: TGTGCCAGCAGCTTAATATCCTCTGGGGCCAACGTCCTGACTTTC
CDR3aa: CASSLISSGANVLTF

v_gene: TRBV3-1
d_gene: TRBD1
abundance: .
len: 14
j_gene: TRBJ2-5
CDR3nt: TGTGCCGGCAGCCAAGCCAGGGGGCGAGAGACCCAGTACTTC
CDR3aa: CAGSQARGRETQYF

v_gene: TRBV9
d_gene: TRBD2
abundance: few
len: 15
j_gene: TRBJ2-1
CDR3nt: TGTGCCAGCAGCGGTAATAGCGGGAGTTTGAATGAGCAGTTCTTC
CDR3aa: CASSGNSGSLNEQFF

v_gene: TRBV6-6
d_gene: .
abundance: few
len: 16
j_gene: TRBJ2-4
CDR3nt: TGTGCCAGCAGCCTTCAGGGAAGTGTAGCCAAAAACATTCAGTACTTC
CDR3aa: CASSLQGSVAKNIQYF

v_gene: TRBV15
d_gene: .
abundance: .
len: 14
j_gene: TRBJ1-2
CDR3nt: TGTGCCACCAGCGCCCACAGAGAGAACTATGGCTACACCTTC
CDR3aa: CATSAHRENYGYTF

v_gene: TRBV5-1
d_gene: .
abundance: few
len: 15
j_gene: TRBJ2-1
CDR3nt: TGCGCCAGCAGCTTGGGGCAGGGAAGGGGCAATGAGCAGTTCTTC
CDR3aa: CASSLGQGRGNEQFF

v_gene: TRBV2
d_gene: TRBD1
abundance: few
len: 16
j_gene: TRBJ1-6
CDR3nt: TGTGCCAGCAGGTGGACAGGCAGCTCCTATAATTCACCCCTCCACTTT
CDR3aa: CASRWTGSSYNSPLHF

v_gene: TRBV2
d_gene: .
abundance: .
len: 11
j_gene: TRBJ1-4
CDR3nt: TGTGCCAGCAGTGAACCGGGACCGCGGTCTTTT
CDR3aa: CASSEPGPRSF

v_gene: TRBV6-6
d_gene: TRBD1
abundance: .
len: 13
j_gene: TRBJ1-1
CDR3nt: TGTGCCAGCAGTTACGGGGACAGTACTGAAGCTTTCTTT
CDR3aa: CASSYGDSTEAFF

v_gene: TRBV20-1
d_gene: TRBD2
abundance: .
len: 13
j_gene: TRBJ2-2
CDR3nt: TGCAGTGCTAGAGCTAGCGGGGGGGCGGAGCTGTTTTTT
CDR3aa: CSARASGGAELFF

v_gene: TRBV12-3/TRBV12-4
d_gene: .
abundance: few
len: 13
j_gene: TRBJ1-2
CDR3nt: TGTGCCAGCAGTTTTAGGCTTAACTATGGCTACACCTTC
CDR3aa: CASSFRLNYGYTF

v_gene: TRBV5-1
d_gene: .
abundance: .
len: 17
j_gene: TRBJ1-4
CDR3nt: TGCGCCAGCAGCTCGGGAGGTTGGGGGGGACCGCCTCCAAAACTGTTTTTT
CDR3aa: CASSSGGWGGPPPKLFF

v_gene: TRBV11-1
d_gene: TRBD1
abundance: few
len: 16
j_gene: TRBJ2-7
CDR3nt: TGTGCCAGCAGCTTAGCGGCGGCAGGGGGCGTGGGCGAGCAGTACTTC
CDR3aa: CASSLAAAGGVGEQYF

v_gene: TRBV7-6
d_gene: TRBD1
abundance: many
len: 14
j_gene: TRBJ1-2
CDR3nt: TGCGCCAGCAGCCCGGGACAGGGGGCGAGCGGCTACACCTTC
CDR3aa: CASSPGQGASGYTF

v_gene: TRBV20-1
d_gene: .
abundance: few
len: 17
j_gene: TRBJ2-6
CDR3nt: TGCAGTGCTAGAGGACAGCTGGGTAGCTCTGGGGCCAACGTCCTGACTTTC
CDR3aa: CSARGQLGSSGANVLTF

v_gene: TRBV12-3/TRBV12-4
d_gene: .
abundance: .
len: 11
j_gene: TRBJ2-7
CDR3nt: TGTGCCAGCGGGTCCAGGGGCGAGCAGTACTTC
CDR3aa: CASGSRGEQYF

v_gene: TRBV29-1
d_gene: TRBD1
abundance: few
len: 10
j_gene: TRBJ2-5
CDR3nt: TGCAGCGTTGCTGCGGGACAGGAATTTTTC
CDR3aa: CSVAAGQEFF

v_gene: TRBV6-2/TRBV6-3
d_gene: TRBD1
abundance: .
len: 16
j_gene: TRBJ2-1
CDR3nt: TGTGCCAGCAGAGGACCCCGGGACAGGGCCTACAATGAGCAGTTCTTC
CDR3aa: CASRGPRDRAYNEQFF

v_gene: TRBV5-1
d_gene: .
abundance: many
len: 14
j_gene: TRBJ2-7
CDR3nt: TGCGCCAGCAGCTTGGCCGGGTCAGCCTACGAGCAGTACTTC
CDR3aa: CASSLAGSAYEQYF

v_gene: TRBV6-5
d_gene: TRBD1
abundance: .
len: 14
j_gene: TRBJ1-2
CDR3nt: TGTGCCAGCAGCTTAAACAGGGGTTGGGATGGCTACACCTTC
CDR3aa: CASSLNRGWDGYTF

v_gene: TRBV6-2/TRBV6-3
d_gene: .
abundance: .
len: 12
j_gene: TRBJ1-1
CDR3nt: TGTGCCAGCAGTTACAGGTTGGGTGAAGCTTTCTTT
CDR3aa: CASSYRLGEAFF

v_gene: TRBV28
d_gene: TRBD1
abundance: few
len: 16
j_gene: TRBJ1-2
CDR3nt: TGTGCCAGCAGACCTACAGGGGGCGGACTGGCCTATGGCTACACCTTC
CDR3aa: CASRPTGGGLAYGYTF

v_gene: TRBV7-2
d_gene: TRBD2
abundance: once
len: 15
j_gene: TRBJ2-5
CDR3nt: TGTGCCAGCAGCCCCTATAGCGGGGGGGAAGGGACCCAGTACTTC
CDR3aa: CASSPYSGGEGTQYF

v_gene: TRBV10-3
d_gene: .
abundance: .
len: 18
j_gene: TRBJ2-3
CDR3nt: TGTGCCATCAGGGGGAGGACACCATTGTCCAGGGGCACAGATACGCAGTATTTT
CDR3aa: CAIRGRTPLSRGTDTQYF

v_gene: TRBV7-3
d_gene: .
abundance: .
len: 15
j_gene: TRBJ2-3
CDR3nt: TGTGCCAGCAGCCAGACTGGGGGGGCTGCAGATACGCAGTATTTT
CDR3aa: CASSQTGGAADTQYF

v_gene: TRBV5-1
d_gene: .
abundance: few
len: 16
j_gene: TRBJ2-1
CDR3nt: TGCGCCAGCAGCTTGGATCCGGGACTCTTAGGGGATGAGCAGTTCTTC
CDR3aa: CASSLDPGLLGDEQFF

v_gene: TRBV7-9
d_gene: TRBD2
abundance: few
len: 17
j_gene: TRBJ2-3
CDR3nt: TGTGCCAGCAGCCTCCCTTGGGAGGGTGGGAGCACAGATACGCAGTATTTT
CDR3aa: CASSLPWEGGSTDTQYF

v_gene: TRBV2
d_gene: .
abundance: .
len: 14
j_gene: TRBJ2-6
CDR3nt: TGTGCCAGCATCCGGGAAGAAGGGGCCAACGTCCTGACTTTC
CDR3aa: CASIREEGANVLTF

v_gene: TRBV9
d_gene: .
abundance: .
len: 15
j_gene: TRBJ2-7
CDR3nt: TGTGCCAGCAGCGTAGGACTGGGTTCCTCCTACGAGCAGTACTTC
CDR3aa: CASSVGLGSSYEQYF

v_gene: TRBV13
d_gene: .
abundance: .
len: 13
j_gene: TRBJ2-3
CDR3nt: TGTGCCAGCAGCACCCGTGGCACAGATACGCAGTATTTT
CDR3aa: CASSTRGTDTQYF

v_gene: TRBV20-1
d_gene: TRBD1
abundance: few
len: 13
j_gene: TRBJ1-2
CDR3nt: TGCAGTGCTAGAACAGGGGCGACCTATGGCTACACCTTC
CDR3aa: CSARTGATYGYTF

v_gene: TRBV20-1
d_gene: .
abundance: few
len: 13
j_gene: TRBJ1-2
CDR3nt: TGCAGTGCTACCCAAATAGGGTCCTATGGCTACACCTTC
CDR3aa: CSATQIGSYGYTF

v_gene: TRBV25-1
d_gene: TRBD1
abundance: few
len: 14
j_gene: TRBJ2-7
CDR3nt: TGTGCCAGCAGCTGGACAGGAGATCCCTACGAGCAGTACTTC
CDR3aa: CASSWTGDPYEQYF

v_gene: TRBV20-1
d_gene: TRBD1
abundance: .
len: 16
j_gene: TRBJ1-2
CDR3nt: TGCAGTGCTAGAGCCGGGACAGCGACAGATAACTATGGCTACACCTTC
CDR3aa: CSARAGTATDNYGYTF

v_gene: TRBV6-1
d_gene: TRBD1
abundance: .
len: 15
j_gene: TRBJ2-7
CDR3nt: TGTGCCATCAAACGGGGACAGGGAGCCACCTACGAGCAGTACTTC
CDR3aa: CAIKRGQGATYEQYF

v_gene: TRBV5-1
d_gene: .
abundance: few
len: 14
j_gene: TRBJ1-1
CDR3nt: TGCGCCAGCAGCTTGCGGGTCGCGGACACTGAAGCTTTCTTT
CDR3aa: CASSLRVADTEAFF

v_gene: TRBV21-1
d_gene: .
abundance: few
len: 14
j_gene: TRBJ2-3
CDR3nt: TGTGCCAGCAGCAAAGACACACTTACAGATACGCAGTATTTT
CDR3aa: CASSKDTLTDTQYF

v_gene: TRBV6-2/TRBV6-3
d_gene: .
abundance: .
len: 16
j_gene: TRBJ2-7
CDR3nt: TGTGCCAGCAGTTACCGCGCGGGACATGGTCCCTACGAGCAGTACTTC
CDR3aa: CASSYRAGHGPYEQYF

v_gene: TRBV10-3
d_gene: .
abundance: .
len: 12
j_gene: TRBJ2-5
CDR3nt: TGTGCCTGCCGCGCGGGGAAAGAGACCCAGTACTTC
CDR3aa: CACRAGKETQYF

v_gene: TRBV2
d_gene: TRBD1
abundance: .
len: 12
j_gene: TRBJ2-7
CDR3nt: TGTGCCAGCATGGGGACAGTGTACGAGCAGTACTTC
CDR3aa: CASMGTVYEQYF

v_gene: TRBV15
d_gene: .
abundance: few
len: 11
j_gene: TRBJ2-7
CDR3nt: TGTGCCACCAGCAGCCCGTACGAGCAGTACTTC
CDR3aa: CATSSPYEQYF

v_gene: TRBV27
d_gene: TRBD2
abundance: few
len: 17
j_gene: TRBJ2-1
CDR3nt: TGTGCCAGCAGTTTAGCTAGCGGGGGGGTACCATACAATGAGCAGTTCTTC
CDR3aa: CASSLASGGVPYNEQFF

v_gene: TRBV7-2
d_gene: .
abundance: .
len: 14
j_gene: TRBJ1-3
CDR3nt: TGTGCCAGCAGCCCTTACGAAACCGGAAACACCATATATTTT
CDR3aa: CASSPYETGNTIYF

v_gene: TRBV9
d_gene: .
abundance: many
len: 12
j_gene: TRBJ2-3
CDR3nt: TGTGCCAGCAGCGGGAACACAGATACGCAGTATTTT
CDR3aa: CASSGNTDTQYF

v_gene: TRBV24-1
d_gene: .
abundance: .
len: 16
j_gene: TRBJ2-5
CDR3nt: TGTGCCACCAGTGATTTGGCGGGAAATCCTCAAGAGACCCAGTACTTC
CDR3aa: CATSDLAGNPQETQYF

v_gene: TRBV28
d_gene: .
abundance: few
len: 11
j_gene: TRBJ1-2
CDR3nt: TGTGCCAGCAGTATAGAGGGGGGCTACACCTTC
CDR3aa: CASSIEGGYTF

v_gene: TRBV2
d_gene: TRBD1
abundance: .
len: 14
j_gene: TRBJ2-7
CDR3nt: TGTGCCAGCACATCGGACAGGACAACCTACGAGCAGTACTTC
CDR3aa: CASTSDRTTYEQYF

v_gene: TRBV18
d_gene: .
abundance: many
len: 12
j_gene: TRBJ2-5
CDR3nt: TGTGCCAGCAGCCCTATACAAGAGACCCAGTACTTC
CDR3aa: CASSPIQETQYF

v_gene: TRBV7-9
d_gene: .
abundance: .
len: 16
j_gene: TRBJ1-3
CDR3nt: TGTGCCAGCAGCTTGTCCCCAGGGGCGGAAGGAAACACCATATATTTT
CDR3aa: CASSLSPGAEGNTIYF

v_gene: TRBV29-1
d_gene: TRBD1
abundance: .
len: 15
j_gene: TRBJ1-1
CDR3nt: TGCAGCGTTGAAGGGGTACAGGGGGAAGACACTGAAGCTTTCTTT
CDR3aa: CSVEGVQGEDTEAFF